The T cell receptor (beta chain) described here comes from a study of graft-versus-host responses after intestinal transplantation (dated by TCRdb to the early 2020s). Background for the entire study: The transplants that recipients got were multivisceral, liver-intestinal, or isolated intestinal. Rather than being sequenced by the commercial service, samples from a few later patients were sequenced in-house on an Illumina MiSeq and processed with MiXCR. After intestinal transplantation, graft-versus-host and host-versus-graft alloreactive T cell clones were followed in the graft, circulation and bone marrow using bulk TCR-beta CDR3 sequencing. Donor T cell macrochimerism was defined as a peak of at least 4% donor T cells among recipient peripheral blood mononuclear cells. Anti-thymocyte globulin induction was given to all recipients, followed by maintenance tacrolimus and steroids for about 3 years. A cohort of some 24 intestinal transplant recipients, including one retransplant, was enrolled, and a few patients lacking pretransplant specimens were excluded. To identify alloreactive clones, pre-transplant mixed lymphocyte reaction products were sequenced and then compared with unstimulated pre-transplant donor and recipient T cells. General conclusions and limits of the study: GvH clones turned up in recipient bone marrow, with some appearing earlier in ileal mucosa or blood, a pattern consistent with an intestinal mucosal origin. In patients with donor T cell macrochimerism, the allografts had high GvH to HvG T cell clonal ratios. Early after transplant, peak levels of circulating GvH clones were found to be associated with declines in HvG clones. Conclusions were limited by the relatively low number and heterogeneity of intestinal transplant patients.

Inclusive of the bounding cysteine and phenylalanine, the CDR3 is 16 residues long. The sequence is cut down to CDR3 DNA, 48 bases in frame from base 1. Reading the germline V gene gives CDR1 KGHSH and CDR2 LQKENI. The sample's time point label, decoded: cells obtained before transplantation from donor or recipient. CD3+CD4+ and CD3+CD8+ populations were FACS-sorted from unstimulated pre-transplant donor and recipient cells taken from spleen or lymph nodes. Library construction relied on the immunoSEQ multiplex PCR assay. For most patients, genomic DNA was isolated using the Qiagen DNeasy Blood and Tissue Kit and was shipped frozen to Adaptive Biotechnologies for TCR sequencing. High-throughput TCR-beta CDR3 sequencing of genomic DNA from most patients was performed by Adaptive Biotechnologies. On the authors' methods: TCR sequencing data for roughly 20 patients were retrieved from Adaptive's ImmunoSEQ software; a few other patients were processed with MiXCR and VDJtools. CD4 versus CD8 sorting errors were corrected by removing sequences found in both subsets at a frequency ratio below 5:1. CDR3 nucleotide sequences shared between donor and recipient were removed because the origin of such sequences could not be assigned. To count as alloreactive, a clone needed at least 2-fold expansion over unstimulated cells and a minimum CFSE-low frequency of 0.002% (template counts) or 0.001% (read counts). Clones were considered mappable if detected in sequenced pre-transplant spleen, lymph node, or MLR CFSE-low populations of the donor or recipient. The cumulative frequency of alloreactive clones was calculated as a percentage of all sequences, weighted by copy number. TCRdb re-hosts the immuneACCESS table, in-frame sequences only. Its copies lack some clones; in the studies checked, an unresolved V gene accounts for under half of them, and the cause for the rest is not known. Clone size and the V and J calls come from that table; the DNA yielded D and trimming. For this sample the table gives some 62,000 clones, of which approximately 91% were detected only once. The ten most abundant clones make up 1.7% of the sample.

Concerning this clone: Its antigen is currently not known. No much larger clonotype is one base removed from it; base qualities were not supplied.

The specimen was unstimulated CD8+ T cells sorted from spleen or lymph node cells, collected before transplant. The source is a human donor who was the organ donor for an intestinal transplant. In this chain, TRBV18 is recombined with TRBJ2-5; a stretch of 11 junction bases matches TRBD2. The DNA end lines up better with TRBJ2-7; the J call may be wrong. For the CDR3, the sequence is CASSLAGTSGSYEQYF. The sequenced DNA: TGTGCCAGCTCACTGGCCGGGACTAGCGGATCCTACGAGCAGTACTTC.